A selection of T cell receptor beta chains follows, all from one sample in a study of T cells in Graves' hyperthyroidism and ophthalmopathy. TCRdb re-called the multiplex PCR reads with MiXCR, one entry per CDR3 protein. The table shows roughly 380,000 distinct CDR3 sequences, with roughly 14% occurring only once. Sequencing input: blood. The receptors shown here come from a man under 40 with Graves' hyperthyroidism that later progressed to Graves' ophthalmopathy. CDR3s include the opening cysteine and the closing phenylalanine or tryptophan. D genes are given only for firm matches. Expanded clones get a size class; other rows say once, few or many, or leave the size out.

- TRBJ2-2 - TRBV14 TGTGCCAGCAGCAACGGACCGTACACCGGGGAGCTGTTTTTT CASSNGPYTGELFF
TRBD2 TRBJ2-3 few TRBV20-1 TGCAGTGCTAGCGGGACTAGCGGGGTGGTAGATACGCAGTATTTT CSASGTSGVVDTQYF
- TRBJ2-1 few TRBV2 TGTGCCAGCAGTGAGACCCCGGGGAATGAGCAGTTCTTC CASSETPGNEQFF
- TRBJ2-1 few TRBV7-6 TGTGCCAGCAGCTTATGGGGCCCCGGGGCAGATAATGAGCAGTTCTTC CASSLWGPGADNEQFF
- TRBJ2-5 few TRBV12-3/TRBV12-4 TGTGCCAGCAGTTTAGCGCTCGGGTCGGGGGAGACCCAGTACTTC CASSLALGSGETQYF
- TRBJ2-7 - TRBV18 TGTGCCAGCTCACCAGGGAGCGAGCAGTACTTC CASSPGSEQYF
TRBD1 TRBJ1-1 few TRBV2 TGTGCCAGCAATTCACAGGGGGCCCTGAACACTGAAGCTTTCTTT CASNSQGALNTEAFF
- TRBJ1-2 many TRBV11-3 TGTGCCAGCAGTTCAGATAGGGGCGGCTCTAACTATGGCTACACCTTC CASSSDRGGSNYGYTF
- TRBJ1-1 - TRBV11-2 TGTGCCAGCAGCTCCCACCCCGCGGCGGTAAACACTGAAGCTTTCTTT CASSSHPAAVNTEAFF
- TRBJ2-1 few TRBV6-1 TGTGCCAGCAGTCCAGGGAGAGGGTTCGACAATGAGCAGTTCTTC CASSPGRGFDNEQFF
- TRBJ1-3 many TRBV10-1 TGCGCCAGCACCGAAGGAACGCCTGGAAACACCATATATTTT CASTEGTPGNTIYF
- TRBJ2-1 many TRBV11-1 TGTGCCAGCGCCCTGTACCCTACCTACAATGAGCAGTTCTTC CASALYPTYNEQFF
- TRBJ1-3 many TRBV9 TGTGCCAGCAGCGTAGCGGAACGGATTACTGGAAACACCATATATTTT CASSVAERITGNTIYF
TRBD2 TRBJ2-2 - TRBV12-3/TRBV12-4 TGTGCCAGCAGTTTGAGTAGCGGGGGACGGACCGGGGAGCTGTTTTTT CASSLSSGGRTGELFF
- TRBJ2-5 - TRBV29-1 TGCAGCGTAAATCTTGGGGGCCCAGAGACCCAGTACTTC CSVNLGGPETQYF
- TRBJ2-7 - TRBV10-2 TGCGCCAGTGAAGGACGATCAAGCTACGAGCAGTACTTC CASEGRSSYEQYF
- TRBJ2-2 once TRBV5-4 TGTGCCAGCAGCGGCCCCGGCAGGGCTGACGGGGAGCTGTTTTTT CASSGPGRADGELFF
TRBD1 TRBJ1-1 many TRBV24-1 TGTGCCACCAGGAAATCGACAGGGGGAAAAATTGAAGCTTTCTTT CATRKSTGGKIEAFF
TRBD1 TRBJ1-6 - TRBV15 TGTGCCACCAGCAGAGATTCAGGGGGTATTTCACCCCTCCACTTT CATSRDSGGISPLHF
TRBD1 TRBJ1-3 - TRBV12-3/TRBV12-4 TGTGCCAGCAGTTTAGTACAGGGGGCTGGAAACACCATATATTTT CASSLVQGAGNTIYF
- TRBJ1-2 many TRBV7-2 TGTGCCAGCAGTTTGCGCACCTATGGCTACACCTTC CASSLRTYGYTF
- TRBJ2-7 many TRBV30 TGTGCCTGGAGTAGAGGGGGTGGCCGGGATGAGCAGTACTTC CAWSRGGGRDEQYF
- TRBJ1-2 many TRBV7-8 TGTGCCAGCAGCTTGGGGGAGAGCTATGGCTACACCTTC CASSLGESYGYTF
- TRBJ2-2 - TRBV7-8 TGTGCCAGCAGCTTAGTCTGGTATGACACGCTATCGAACACCGGGGAGCTGTTTTTT CASSLVWYDTLSNTGELFF
- TRBJ1-1 many TRBV30 TGTGCCTGGAGTTCCCCTAGGAACACTGAAGCTTTCTTT CAWSSPRNTEAFF
- TRBJ1-6 few TRBV4-2 TGTGCCAGCAGTCGCGAAGGGGTTCGGGACACCTATAATTCACCCCTCCACTTT CASSREGVRDTYNSPLHF
TRBD1 TRBJ1-6 few TRBV10-3 TGTGCCATCAGTGAGTCGGAGGGGGCAAGTAATTCACCCCTCCACTTT CAISESEGASNSPLHF
- TRBJ1-2 - TRBV14 TGTGCCAGCAGCCAGGTCGCAGGGACCATAGGTGGCTACACCTTC CASSQVAGTIGGYTF
- TRBJ1-1 many TRBV7-6 TGTGCCAGCAGCTTAGCGCCTGGGGGGAGAACTGAAGCTTTCTTT CASSLAPGGRTEAFF
TRBD1 TRBJ2-1 - TRBV20-1 TGCAGTGCTAGTCCCGGGACAGGGTTGTTCGTCGATGAGCAGTTCTTC CSASPGTGLFVDEQFF
TRBD2 TRBJ2-1 few TRBV7-9 TGTGCCAGCAGCTCCTCGACTAGCGGGGGTAAATCCTACAATGAGCAGTTCTTC CASSSSTSGGKSYNEQFF
- TRBJ1-6 - TRBV5-1 TGCGCCAGCAGCCCGGCCTCTGGAAATTCACCCCTCCACTTT CASSPASGNSPLHF
- TRBJ1-5 - TRBV19 TGTGCCAGTACTACGATTGCACAGGGTTATGGCAATCAGCCCCAGCATTTT CASTTIAQGYGNQPQHF
- TRBJ1-5 - TRBV19 TGTGCCAGTATCCCCGACAGGTCGACAATTCAGCCCCAGCATTTT CASIPDRSTIQPQHF
TRBD1 TRBJ2-7 - TRBV6-1 TGTGCCAGCAGTCCTGGACAGGGGAACTCCTACGAGCAGTACTTC CASSPGQGNSYEQYF
TRBD1 TRBJ2-7 many TRBV5-1 TGCGCCAGCAGCCCCGGGACAGGGGGACTCGAGCAGTACTTC CASSPGTGGLEQYF
- TRBJ1-1 few TRBV30 TGTGCCTGGAAGAACACTGAAGCTTTCTTT CAWKNTEAFF
- TRBJ2-7 - TRBV6-1 TGTGCCAGCAGTTTAGGGACAATAAACGAGCAGTACTTC CASSLGTINEQYF
TRBD1 TRBJ2-7 many TRBV7-6 TGTGCCAGCAGCTTACGGACAGGGGGCCAGTACGAGCAGTACTTC CASSLRTGGQYEQYF
- TRBJ1-5 few TRBV15 TGTGCCACCAGCTACGTGAATAGCAATCAGCTCCAGCATTTT CATSYVNSNQLQHF
TRBD1 TRBJ2-7 many TRBV29-1 TGCAGCATGAGGGACAGGGGTTCCTACGAGCAGTACTTC CSMRDRGSYEQYF
- TRBJ1-3 many TRBV10-1 TGCGCCAGCAGTGAGTCGACGGCAGTATCTGGAAACACCATATATTTT CASSESTAVSGNTIYF
TRBD1 TRBJ1-1 many TRBV19 TGTGCCAGTACCAGGGACAGCCGAATGAACACTGAAGCTTTCTTT CASTRDSRMNTEAFF
- TRBJ1-1 - TRBV19 TGTGCCAGTAGTATCAACGACAGGTGGGCTTTCTTT CASSINDRWAFF
TRBD1 TRBJ1-5 many TRBV6-1 TGTGCCAGCAGAGGGACAGGGCAAAGTTCCAGCAATCAGCCCCAGCATTTT CASRGTGQSSSNQPQHF
TRBD1 TRBJ1-5 many TRBV27 TGTGCCAGCATGGGACAGGGTGGTCAGCCCCAGCATTTT CASMGQGGQPQHF
TRBD1 TRBJ2-3 many TRBV28 TGTGCCAGCAGTTGGGGGGGGGGACAGGGGAGAACAGATACGCAGTATTTT CASSWGGGQGRTDTQYF
TRBD2 TRBJ2-5 many TRBV11-2 TGTGCCAGCAGCCCACCCGGGGGGGGCCGAGAGACCCAGTACTTC CASSPPGGGRETQYF
TRBD1 TRBJ1-4 - TRBV5-6 TGTGCCAGCAGCCCTTGGGACAGCCTTAATGAAAAACTGTTTTTT CASSPWDSLNEKLFF
- TRBJ2-1 many TRBV2 TGTGCCAGCAGTGAATTTAGGAGGGGGAGCTCCTACAATGAGCAGTTCTTC CASSEFRRGSSYNEQFF
- TRBJ2-3 - TRBV6-1 TGTGCCAGCAGGTCCGGACAGATCGACACAGATACGCAGTATTTT CASRSGQIDTDTQYF
TRBD1 TRBJ2-1 many TRBV6-1 TGTGCCAGCAGTCCACGGACAGGGTTGAATGAGCAGTTCTTC CASSPRTGLNEQFF